This TCR beta chain was found in a study of memory CD4+ T cells and cytomegalovirus serostatus. The overall study: Donors were healthy Belgian adults, 9 CMV seropositive and 24 seronegative.

The sort gate was single viable CD3+CD4+CD8-CD45RO+ cells for memory CD4+ T cells. Donors' CMV status reflects serum IgG against pp150, pp28, p38, p52. TCRdb keeps only in-frame clones here, not all; method: immunoSEQ multiplex PCR. The data show about 60,000 clones, approximately 77% seen once. The study's findings and limits: About 40% of the roughly 160 known CMV-associated TCRbeta sequences appeared in CD4+ memory.

This clone was seen only once. Its antigen is not identified. From germline, CDR1 is SGHRS and CDR2 YFSETQ. CDR3 length equals 14 residues. Trimming cost V 0 bases and J 6 bases; bases outside gene matches: 5. J is TRBJ1-1 and V is TRBV5-1; 7 bases are a match to TRBD1. The source material was memory CD4+ T cells from blood. This TCR derives from an adult in good health and CMV-seronegative. As DNA, the CDR3 is TGCGCCAGCAGCTTGGTGGGGAGGGGGCCTGAAGCTTTCTTT. Its translation: CASSLVGRGPEAFF.